The clone carrying this T cell receptor (beta chain) appeared a few times. Antigen unknown. The data belong to a study of T-cell reconstitution after alpha-beta-depleted transplantation in children. For TCRbeta, the library was prepared with unique molecular identifiers. MiXCR, run by TCRdb on the PCR reads, gives a single entry per CDR3 protein. Here the sample spans 200,000 or so distinct CDR3 sequences, 7% to 9% being singletons. The CDR3 spans 14 residues. Between the trimmed V and J ends, which lost 3 bases and 4 bases, there was a span of 11 bases. The germline V gene encodes CDR1 MNHEY and CDR2 SMNVEV (reference sequence). Study-level points and caveats: Alpha-beta T cells present about two months after transplant were reported to originate from several hundred expanded graft clones. After transplant, high TCRbeta diversity at day 60 in some patients arose from surviving recipient T cells and thymic progenitors. T-cell counts and diversity were attributed mostly to newly produced T cells one year after transplant.

The sample in question was PBMCs, mostly from graft donor cells, obtained 360 days after TCRalphabeta/CD19-depleted stem cell transplant. This receptor was identified in a male patient aged 2-15 years who had a stem cell transplant for acute myeloid leukemia, so the T cells may come from the graft donor. V gene TRBV27 combines with J gene TRBJ2-3; possibly TRBD2 for D (6 bases). DNA for the CDR3: TGTGCCAGCAGTTTGAGGGTAGCGGCAGATACGCAGTATTTT. Residues: CASSLRVAADTQYF.